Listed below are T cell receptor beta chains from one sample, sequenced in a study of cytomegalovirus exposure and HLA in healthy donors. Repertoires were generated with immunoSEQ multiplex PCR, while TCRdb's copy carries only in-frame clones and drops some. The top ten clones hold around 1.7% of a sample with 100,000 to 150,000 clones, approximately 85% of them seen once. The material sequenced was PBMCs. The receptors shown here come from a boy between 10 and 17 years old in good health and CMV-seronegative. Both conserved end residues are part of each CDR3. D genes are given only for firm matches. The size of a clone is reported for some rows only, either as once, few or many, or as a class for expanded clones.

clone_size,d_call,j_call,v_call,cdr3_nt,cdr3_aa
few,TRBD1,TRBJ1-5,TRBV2,TGTGCCAGCAGTCTGGACAGGCAGGGTCAGCCCCAGCATTTT,CASSLDRQGQPQHF
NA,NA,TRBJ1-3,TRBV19,TGTGCCAGTAGTATAAAGGGGGAAGGTTGGAGCTCTGGAAACACCATATATTTT,CASSIKGEGWSSGNTIYF
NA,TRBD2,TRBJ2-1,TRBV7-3,TGTGCCAGCAGCATCTCTAGCGGGAGTAGGTATGAGCAGTTCTTC,CASSISSGSRYEQFF
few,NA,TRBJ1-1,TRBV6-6,TGTGCCAGCACCCACTACGGGCTTAGGAGGACTGAAGCTTTCTTT,CASTHYGLRRTEAFF
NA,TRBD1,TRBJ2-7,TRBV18,TGTGCCAGCTCGCCGGGACAGAGTTACGAGCAGTACTTC,CASSPGQSYEQYF
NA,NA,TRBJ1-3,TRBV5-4,TGTGCCAGCAGCTTGGACTTAAGCTCTGGAAACACCATATATTTT,CASSLDLSSGNTIYF
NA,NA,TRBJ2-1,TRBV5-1,TGCGCCAGCAGTGGGAGCTCCTACAATGAGCAGTTCTTC,CASSGSSYNEQFF
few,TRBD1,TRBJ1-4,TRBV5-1,TGCGCCAGCAGGAGGGGACAGATCAATGAAAAACTGTTTTTT,CASRRGQINEKLFF
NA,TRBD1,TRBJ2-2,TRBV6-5,TGTGCCAGCAGACTGGGACAGGTAGACACCGGGGAGCTGTTTTTT,CASRLGQVDTGELFF
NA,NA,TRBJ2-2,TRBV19,TGTGCCAGTAGTATATCCAGGCCCGGGGAGCTGTTTTTT,CASSISRPGELFF
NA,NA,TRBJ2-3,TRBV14,TGTGCCAGCAGCCAATGGTCACAGGGTCGGACAGATACGCAGTATTTT,CASSQWSQGRTDTQYF
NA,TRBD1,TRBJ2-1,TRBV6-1,TGTGCCAGCAGTGAGACAGGGGCGGGGCAGTTCTTC,CASSETGAGQFF
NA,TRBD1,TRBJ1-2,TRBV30,TGTGCCTGGAGTGGAGGTAAAGGGGGCCATGGCTACACCTTC,CAWSGGKGGHGYTF
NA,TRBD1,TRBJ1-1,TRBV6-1,TGTGCCAGCATCCCGACAGGGGATACTGAAGCTTTCTTT,CASIPTGDTEAFF
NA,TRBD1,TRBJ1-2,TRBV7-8,TGTGCCAGCAGCTTAGCGGGACAGGGGGCGAGGGGGGGACTGTTTTATGGCTACACCTTC,CASSLAGQGARGGLFYGYTF
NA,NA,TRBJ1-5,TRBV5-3,TGTGCCAGAAGCTTTTCCAGGACTCTAAATCAGCCCCAGCATTTT,CARSFSRTLNQPQHF
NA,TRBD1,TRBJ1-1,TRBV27,TGTGCCAGCAGTCCGAGCAGGGGGCTTGGGATGAACACTGAAGCTTTCTTT,CASSPSRGLGMNTEAFF
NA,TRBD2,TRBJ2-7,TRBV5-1,TGCGCCAGCAGCTTGGGACCTACTAGCGGGGGCTACGAGCAGTACTTC,CASSLGPTSGGYEQYF
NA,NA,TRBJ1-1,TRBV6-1,TGTGCCAGCAATCCATACACTGAAGCTTTCTTT,CASNPYTEAFF
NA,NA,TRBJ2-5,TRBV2,TGTGCCAGCAGTGAAGTAGCCCGCGGAAAGCAGGGGTTCCAAGAGACCCAGTACTTC,CASSEVARGKQGFQETQYF
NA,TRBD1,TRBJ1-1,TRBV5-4,TGTGCCAGCAGCCGACAGGGGGAAAACACTGAAGCTTTCTTT,CASSRQGENTEAFF
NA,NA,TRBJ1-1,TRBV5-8,TGTGCCAGCAGCTTACGGGGAGGGGGCACTGAAGCTTTCTTT,CASSLRGGGTEAFF
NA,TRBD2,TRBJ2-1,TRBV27,TGTGCCAGCAGTTTTTTGGCGGCTAGCGGGAGCGATGAGCAGTTCTTC,CASSFLAASGSDEQFF
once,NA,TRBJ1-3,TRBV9,TGTGCCAGCAGCGTAGGAGGGAGCTCTGGAAACACCATATATTTT,CASSVGGSSGNTIYF
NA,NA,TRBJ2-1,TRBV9,TGTGCCAGCAGCGTGGGAAGGGGAACCTACAATGAGCAGTTCTTC,CASSVGRGTYNEQFF
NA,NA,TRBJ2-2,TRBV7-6,TGTGCCAGCAGCATTACGAGATCCGGGGAGCTGTTTTTT,CASSITRSGELFF
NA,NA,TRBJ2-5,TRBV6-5,TGTGCCAGCAGACGAGACAGGAGCCCAGAGACCCAGTACTTC,CASRRDRSPETQYF
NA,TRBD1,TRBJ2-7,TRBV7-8,TGTGCCAGCAGCCCAAGGACAGGGGTGGGCGAGCAGTACTTC,CASSPRTGVGEQYF
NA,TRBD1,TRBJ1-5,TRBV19,TGTGCCAGTAGTTCTAGACAGGGTGACGCTCAGCCCCAGCATTTT,CASSSRQGDAQPQHF
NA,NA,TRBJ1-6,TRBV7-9,TGTTCCAGCAGCTCAGGTGCAGGGTGGGATTCACCCCTCCACTTT,CSSSSGAGWDSPLHF
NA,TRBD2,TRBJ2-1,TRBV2,TGTGCCAGCGGAACTAGCGGGGGGAACAATGAGCAGTTCTTC,CASGTSGGNNEQFF
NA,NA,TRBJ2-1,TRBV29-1,TGCAGCGCCCGACAGGCTGGACGAAAAGGTGAGCAGTTCTTC,CSARQAGRKGEQFF
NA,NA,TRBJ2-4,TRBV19,TGTGCCAGTAGTATAGCGGCCAGACCGACGGGTCCCGCCGCCAAAAACATTCAGTACTTC,CASSIAARPTGPAAKNIQYF
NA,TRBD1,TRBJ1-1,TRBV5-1,TGCGCCAGCAGCCTAGGGACAGGGCGCGCCATGAACACTGAAGCTTTCTTT,CASSLGTGRAMNTEAFF
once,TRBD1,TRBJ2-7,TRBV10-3,TGTGCCACCCAAACTCGGACAGGGAGCTCCTACGAGCAGTACTTC,CATQTRTGSSYEQYF
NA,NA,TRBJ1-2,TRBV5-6,NA,CASSNVFGVGTF
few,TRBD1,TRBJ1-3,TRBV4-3,TGCGCCAGCAGCCAAGATTTCAGACAGGGTGGAAACACCATATATTTT,CASSQDFRQGGNTIYF
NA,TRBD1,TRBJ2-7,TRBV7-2,TGTGCCAGCAGCTCACCCGTGACAGGGTCCTCCTACGAGCAGTACTTC,CASSSPVTGSSYEQYF
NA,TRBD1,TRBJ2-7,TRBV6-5,TGTGCCAGCAGTTACTCGGCTCAGGGGGCGCCTGAGCAGTACTTC,CASSYSAQGAPEQYF
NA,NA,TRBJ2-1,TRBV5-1,TGCGCCAGCAGCAGCGGACTGGAGGTGGGATACAATGAGCAGTTCTTC,CASSSGLEVGYNEQFF
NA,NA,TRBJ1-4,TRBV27,TGTGCCAGCAGTTTCAGCCGGGGGAACGAAAAACTGTTTTTT,CASSFSRGNEKLFF
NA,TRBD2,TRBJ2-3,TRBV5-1,TGCGCCAGTAGCGGGGGGGCCGTCACAGATACGCAGTATTTT,CASSGGAVTDTQYF
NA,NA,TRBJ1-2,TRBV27,TGTGCCAGCAGTTCCCTACACTTCGGAGTCCCCAACTATGGCTACACCTTC,CASSSLHFGVPNYGYTF
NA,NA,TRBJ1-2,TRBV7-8,TGTGCCAGCAGCTTAGAGGGAGTTTCGAATGGCTACACCTTC,CASSLEGVSNGYTF
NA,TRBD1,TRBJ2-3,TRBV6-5,TGTGCCACCAAATGGGACAGGGCGGCAGATACGCAGTATTTT,CATKWDRAADTQYF
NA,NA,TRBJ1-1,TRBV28,TGTGCCAGCAGTTTATCTCAGGGAATCACTGAAGCTTTCTTT,CASSLSQGITEAFF
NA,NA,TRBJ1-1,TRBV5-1,TGCGCCAGCAGCTTGACGGTCGCCATGAACACTGAAGCTTTCTTT,CASSLTVAMNTEAFF
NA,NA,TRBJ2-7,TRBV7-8,TGTGCCAGCAGCTCAAGGACGGGATGGTCCATCGAGCAGTACTTC,CASSSRTGWSIEQYF
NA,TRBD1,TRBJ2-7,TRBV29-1,TGCAGCGTCACCGGGACAGGGTGGTACGAGCAGTACTTC,CSVTGTGWYEQYF
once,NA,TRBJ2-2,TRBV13,TGTGCCAGCAGCCCAGGGCCGAACACCGGGGAGCTGTTTTTT,CASSPGPNTGELFF
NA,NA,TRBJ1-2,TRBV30,TGTGCCTGGAGTATAGCACCTAGTGGCTACACCTTC,CAWSIAPSGYTF
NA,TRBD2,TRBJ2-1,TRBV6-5,TGTGCCAGCAGTTCCGGACTAGCGGGGACGTACGAGCAGTTCTTC,CASSSGLAGTYEQFF
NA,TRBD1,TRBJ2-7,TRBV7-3,TGTGCCAGCAGCTTAGGGACAGGGGGCGAGCAGTACTTC,CASSLGTGGEQYF